Below, 21 T cell receptor beta chains from the same sample are listed, as sequenced in a study of blood T cell repertoires in COVID-19 (dated by TCRdb to 2020 to 2022). The method behind the library was the immunoSEQ multiplex PCR assay. Drawn from immuneACCESS, this table holds only the in-frame rearrangements with V and J called that TCRdb kept. Clones are partly lost; checked studies trace under half to an unresolved V gene and leave the rest unexplained. The sample profile shows roughly 210,000 clones; approximately 90% of them were found once. Of the sample, approximately 1.6% falls within the top ten clones. Sequencing was performed on peripheral blood. These receptors all come from a man between 65 and 79 years old with acute or convalescent COVID-19.

The gene calls are TRBV7-3 and TRBJ2-4, with 10 bases aligning to TRBD1. Germline-derived CDR1 and CDR2 are SGHTA and FQGTGA. The CDR3 consists of 16 residues. V shed 6 bases, J shed 1 base, and the junction held 6 bases outside the gene matches. The CDR3 sequence: CASSPGQGWAKNIQYF. As DNA, the CDR3 is TGTGCCAGCAGTCCGGGACAGGGGTGGGCCAAAAACATTCAGTACTTC.

The V gene is TRBV18, the J gene TRBJ2-7; a weak D match, TRBD2 (6 bases). From germline, CDR1 is KGHSH and CDR2 LQKENI. This CDR3 spans 12 amino acids. V was cut by 4 bases and J by 4 bases, with 8 bases left in between. Written as DNA, the CDR3 is TGTGCCAGCTCACTTAGCGGTTACGAGCAGTACTTC. Its translation is CASSLSGYEQYF.

To note about this clone: At one end, the junction sequence differs from germline, possibly due to a read error. The chain joins TRBV3-1 (or the pseudogene TRBV3-2) to TRBJ2-1, with 11 nucleotides matching TRBD2. This CDR3 has 15 amino acids. Germline values: CDR1 LGHDT, CDR2 YNNKEL (reference sequence). The CDR3 protein is CASRHTSGRINEQFF. The CDR3 bases are TGTGCCAGCCGCCATACTAGCGGGAGAATAAATGAGCAGTTCTTC.

This clone was recorded only once. The rearrangement links TRBV4-1 to TRBJ2-2; TRBD2 matches at 15 bases. The germline gives CDR1 MGHRA, CDR2 YSYEKL. Trimming cost V 3 bases and J 7 bases; bases outside gene matches: 9. The CDR3 is made up of 18 amino acids. In DNA, the CDR3 is TGCGCCAGCAGCCAGGAGGGACTAGCGGGAGGAAGGGGCGGGGAGCTGTTTTTT. Amino acid sequence: CASSQEGLAGGRGGELFF.

The chain uses TRBV27 and TRBJ2-3; TRBD2 is a possible D gene (5 bases). The CDR3 loop spans 15 amino acids. Germline V gene sequence: CDR1 MNHEY, CDR2 SMNVEV (reference sequence). The V end lost 7 bases, the J end lost 4 bases, and 18 bases lay between the germline ends. CDR3 region: CASTREGAPSDTQYF. The CDR3 DNA reads as TGTGCCAGCACTCGAGAGGGAGCTCCGTCAGATACGCAGTATTTT.

This clone was recorded only once. The chain has TRBV28 and TRBJ2-3, with 10 bases identical to TRBD2. The CDR3 runs 14 residues. The ends lost 5 bases at V and 4 bases at J; junction bases unmatched: 3. Germline V gene data show CDR1 as MDHEN and CDR2 as SYDVKM. CDR3 coding DNA: TGTGCCAGCAGTCGACTAGCGGGTGCAGATACGCAGTATTTT. Translating gives CASSRLAGADTQYF.

The CDR3 spells CASSYWGGQGSNQPQHF. DNA of the CDR3: TGTGCCAGCAGTTACTGGGGTGGGCAGGGTAGCAATCAGCCCCAGCATTTT. The rearrangement joins TRBV7-9 to TRBJ1-5; the D gene is possibly TRBD1 (5 bases). V dropped 6 bases and J dropped 0 bases, with 18 bases sitting between them. The germline V gene has CDR1 SEHNR and CDR2 FQNEAQ (reference sequence). This CDR3 comprises 17 residues.

The chain employs TRBV4-1 and TRBJ2-2; 8 bases are a match to TRBD1. The CDR3 covers 15 residues. V shed 0 bases, J shed 8 bases, and the junction held 5 bases outside the gene matches. In germline, CDR1 is MGHRA, CDR2 YSYEKL. This CDR3 is CASSQDGRGRGELFF. CDR3 nucleotide sequence: TGCGCCAGCAGCCAAGATGGCAGGGGGCGTGGGGAGCTGTTTTTT.

The V and J genes are TRBV2 and TRBJ2-2; 7 bases are shared with TRBD1. The junction had 3 bases not matched to a gene; V was cut back by 2 bases and J by 0 bases. The CDR3 extends over 16 amino acids. Germline values: CDR1 SNHLY, CDR2 FYNNEI. The CDR3 DNA sequence: TGTGCCAGCAGTGAAATAGGGACAGCGAACACCGGGGAGCTGTTTTTT. It translates to CASSEIGTANTGELFF.

This clone appeared a few times. The chain is built from TRBV5-1 and TRBJ2-2, with TRBD2 matching over 10 bases. Trimming cost V 1 base and J 2 bases; bases outside gene matches: 5. Germline V gene lookup returns CDR1 SGHRS and CDR2 YFSETQ. The CDR3 runs 17 residues. For the CDR3, the DNA is TGCGCCAGCAGCTTGTCGGCTAGCGGGAGTAACACCGGGGAGCTGTTTTTT. Translated, it gives CASSLSASGSNTGELFF.

The CDR3 nucleotides read TGTGCCAGCAGTACACTCACAGGGGGCACTGAAGCTTTCTTT. Translation gives CASSTLTGGTEAFF. This chain links TRBV6-2 or TRBV6-3 with TRBJ1-1; TRBD1 aligns across 8 bases. This CDR3 has 14 residues. J gave up 4 bases and V 5 bases, and 6 bases lay outside the gene matches. Looked up from germline, CDR1 is MNHEY and CDR2 is SVGEGT.

V gene TRBV28 combines with J gene TRBJ1-4; TRBD1 aligns across 7 bases. This CDR3 is built from 15 residues. Germline CDR1 and CDR2: MDHEN and SYDVKM. The V and J ends lost 6 bases and 7 bases, in that order; junction bases with no gene match: 11. CDR3 amino acids: CASSPPGQSLEKLFF. CDR3 DNA sequence: TGTGCCAGCAGCCCGCCGGGACAGTCACTTGAAAAACTGTTTTTT.

V gene TRBV5-1 combines with J gene TRBJ2-1, with a weak D call TRBD2 (6 bases). The germline gives CDR1 SGHRS, CDR2 YFSETQ. V was trimmed by 4 bases and J by 9 bases, leaving 17 bases between them. The CDR3 has 14 amino acids. The CDR3 spells CASSVALAGGEQFF. The DNA of the CDR3 is TGCGCCAGCAGCGTCGCACTAGCCGGAGGTGAGCAGTTCTTC. Combining the CDR3 with reference TRBV5-1 and TRBJ2-1 gives the whole variable domain KAGVTQTPRYLIKTRGQQVTLSCSPISGHRSVSWYQQTPGQGLQFLFEYFSETQRNKGNFPGRFSGRQFSNSRSEMNVSTLELGDSALYLCASSVALAGGEQFFGPGTRLTVL.

The chain joins TRBV18 to TRBJ2-7, with D perhaps TRBD2 (6 bases). V was clipped by 5 bases and J by 3 bases, with 8 bases between them. The germline CDR1 and CDR2 sequences are KGHSH and LQKENI. This CDR3 is built from 12 residues. The CDR3: CASSGGGYEQYF. The DNA of the CDR3 is TGTGCCAGCTCAGGGGGAGGCTACGAGCAGTACTTC. Together with reference TRBV18 and TRBJ2-7, the CDR3 gives the full variable domain: NAGVMQNPRHLVRRRGQEARLRCSPMKGHSHVYWYRQLPEEGLKFMVYLQKENIIDESGMPKERFSAEFPKEGPSILRIQQVVRGDSAAYFCASSGGGYEQYFGPGTRLTVT.

The genes are TRBV7-8 and TRBJ2-1; D is uncertain. The CDR3 consists of 16 residues. The ends were cut back, 2 bases at V and 4 bases at J, with 15 bases in the middle. Germline V gives CDR1 SGHVS, CDR2 FQNEAQ. Written as DNA, the CDR3 is TGTGCCAGCAGCTTAATATGGTCGGCGACATACAATGAGCAGTTCTTC. Translation: CASSLIWSATYNEQFF.

CDR3 in DNA: TGTGCCAGTAGTACAGGGTTGGTCACTGAAGCTTTCTTT. Translated, it gives CASSTGLVTEAFF. The J gene is TRBJ1-1, the V gene TRBV19; perhaps TRBD1 as D (5 bases). CDR3 length: 13 amino acids. V was pared by 4 bases and J by 4 bases, with 10 bases between. Per the germline V gene, CDR1 is LNHDA and CDR2 is SQIVND (reference sequence).

The chain links TRBV7-2 to TRBJ2-1; a weak D match, TRBD2 (6 bases). The CDR3 extends over 14 amino acids. Looked up from germline, CDR1 is SGHTA and CDR2 is FQGNSA. V lost 5 bases to trimming and J lost 9 bases, with 17 bases between them. This CDR3 reads CASSPRPGAAEQFF. CDR3 DNA sequence: TGTGCCAGCAGCCCCAGGCCGGGAGCGGCTGAGCAGTTCTTC.

V usage is TRBV27 and J usage is TRBJ2-7; TRBD1 matches 11 bases. J lost 0 bases, V lost 3 bases, and 1 base had no gene match. The CDR3 has 15 amino acids. Germline V CDR1 and CDR2: MNHEY, SMNVEV (reference sequence). This CDR3 reads CASSFGTGGSYEQYF. The CDR3 DNA follows: TGTGCCAGCAGTTTTGGGACAGGGGGCTCCTACGAGCAGTACTTC.

The J gene is TRBJ2-1, the V gene TRBV7-3; perhaps TRBD1 as D (7 bases). Between the trimmed V and J ends, which lost 5 bases and 4 bases, there was a span of 18 bases. Germline V gives CDR1 SGHTA, CDR2 FQGTGA. The length of the CDR3 is 16 residues. CDR3 protein: CASSRAGQKFYNEQFF. The CDR3 DNA sequence: TGTGCCAGCAGCCGTGCGGGACAGAAGTTTTACAATGAGCAGTTCTTC.

The chain is built from TRBV7-2 and TRBJ1-1; D uncertain. Germline CDR1 and CDR2: SGHTA and FQGNSA. V gave up 3 bases and J gave up 0 bases, with 8 bases separating them. This CDR3 is 14 amino acids long. CDR3 region: CASSLNNMNTEAFF. In nucleotides, the CDR3 is TGTGCCAGCAGCTTGAACAACATGAACACTGAAGCTTTCTTT.

The CDR3 nucleotides read TGCAGCGGAGTTCAGGGTAGCACTGAAGCTTTCTTT. Amino acid sequence: CSGVQGSTEAFF. J is TRBJ1-1 and V is TRBV29-1, with D perhaps TRBD1 (5 bases). The CDR3 spans 12 residues. The germline CDR1 and CDR2 sequences are SQVTM and ANQGSEA. The V gene lost 7 bases and the J gene lost 4 bases, with 13 bases spanning the gap.